This T cell receptor (beta chain) was retrieved from a study of blood T cells in healthy people across ages. V dropped 6 bases and J dropped 4 bases, with 15 bases sitting between them. This CDR3 region has 14 residues. Each sample gave at least 6.5 million isolated PBMCs. With a J-beta primer mix and a sample-barcoded 5' primer, a second PCR ran about 7 to 11 cycles. TCRdb itself ran the 5' RACE reads through MiXCR, one entry per CDR3 protein. The repertoire holds 650,000 to 1,000,000 distinct CDR3 sequences, with 35% to 40% as singletons. About this clonotype: This may come from a read error, since a much larger clone is one base off.

Sequences were obtained from blood. V usage is TRBV12-3 or TRBV12-4 and J usage is TRBJ1-2, with D possibly TRBD1 on 5 matching bases. The receptor's source is a young man in good health. In nucleotides, the CDR3 is TGTGCCAGCAGGGGGGGGGTTCCTAGCTATGGCTACACCTTC. Translated, it gives CASRGGVPSYGYTF.